A single sample gave rise to the 2 T cell receptor beta chains below, sequenced in a study of human T cells and chemical hapten exposure. TCRdb ran MiXCR on the RACE reads and lists one entry per CDR3 protein. Counted here are roughly 110,000 distinct CDR3 sequences, 9% to 15% occurring once; the ten biggest clones make up over 1.5%. Time point reported: pre-sensitization, week 0. Sample treatment: therapeutic diphenylcyclopropenone sensitization with weekly scalp DPC. Specimen: whole blood, collected in connection with sensitization to the hapten diphenylcyclopropenone (DPC). These receptors came from a woman aged 50 to 60 with alopecia areata. Some clones in this sample may be carry-over from other donors' samples.

This clonotype was detected ten times or more. The chain uses TRBV6-5 and TRBJ1-1; TRBD1 matches 7 bases. Germline lookup yields CDR1 MNHEY and CDR2 SVGAGI. The CDR3 has 14 amino acids. With V trimmed by 10 bases and J by 5 bases, 13 bases remained unmatched. CDR3: CAIRGGQYKTEAFF. The CDR3 nucleotides are TGTGCCATCCGCGGGGGACAGTATAAAACTGAAGCTTTCTTT.

The J gene is TRBJ2-7, the V gene TRBV19, with 9 nucleotides matching TRBD1. The CDR3 loop spans 15 amino acids. V lost 4 bases, J lost 5 bases, and 9 bases stayed unmatched. The V gene's germline CDR1 is LNHDA and CDR2 SQIVND (reference sequence). The chain's CDR3 is CASSTTGTGLDEQYF. In DNA form, the CDR3 reads TGTGCCAGTAGTACCACCGGGACAGGGCTGGACGAGCAGTACTTC.